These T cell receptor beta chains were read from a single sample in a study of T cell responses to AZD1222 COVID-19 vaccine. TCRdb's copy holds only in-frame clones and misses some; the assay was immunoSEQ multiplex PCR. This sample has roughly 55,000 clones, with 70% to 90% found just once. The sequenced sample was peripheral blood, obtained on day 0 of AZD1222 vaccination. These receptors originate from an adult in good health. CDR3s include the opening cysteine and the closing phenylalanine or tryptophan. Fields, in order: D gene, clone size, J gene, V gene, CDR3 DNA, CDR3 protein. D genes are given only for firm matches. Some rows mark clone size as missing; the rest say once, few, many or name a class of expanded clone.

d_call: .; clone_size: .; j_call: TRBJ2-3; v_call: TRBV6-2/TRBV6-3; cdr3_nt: TGTGCCAGCAGTAAACGGGCCTCGGACCCCACAGATACGCAGTATTTT; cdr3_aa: CASSKRASDPTDTQYF
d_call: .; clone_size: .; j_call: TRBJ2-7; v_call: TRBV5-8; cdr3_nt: TGTGCCAGTTCAGGTAGAGACTACGAGCAGTACTTC; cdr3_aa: CASSGRDYEQYF
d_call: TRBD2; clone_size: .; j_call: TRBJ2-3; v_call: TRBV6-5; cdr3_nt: TGTGCCAGCACCAATAGCGGGGGGGCCACAGATACGCAGTATTTT; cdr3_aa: CASTNSGGATDTQYF
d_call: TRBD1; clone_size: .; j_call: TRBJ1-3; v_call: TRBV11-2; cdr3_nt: TGTGCCAGCAGCTTAGGGACAGGGTCTTTCTCTGGAAACACCATATATTTT; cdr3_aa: CASSLGTGSFSGNTIYF
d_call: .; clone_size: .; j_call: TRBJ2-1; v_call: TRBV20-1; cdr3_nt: TGCAGTGCTAGTAGGGGGTACAATGAGCAGTTCTTC; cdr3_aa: CSASRGYNEQFF
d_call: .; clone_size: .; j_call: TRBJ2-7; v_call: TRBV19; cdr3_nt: TGTGCCAGTAGTATCGGCAGAAACCCAACCTACGAGCAGTACTTC; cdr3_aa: CASSIGRNPTYEQYF
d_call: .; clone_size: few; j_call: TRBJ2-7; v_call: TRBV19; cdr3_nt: TGTGCCAGTAGTGTTGTTGGGGGCCACTCCTACGAGCAGTACTTC; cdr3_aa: CASSVVGGHSYEQYF
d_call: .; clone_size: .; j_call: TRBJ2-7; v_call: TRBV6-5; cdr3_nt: TGTGCCAGCAGCCACGACGGGGTGTTCTACGAGCAGTACTTC; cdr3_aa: CASSHDGVFYEQYF
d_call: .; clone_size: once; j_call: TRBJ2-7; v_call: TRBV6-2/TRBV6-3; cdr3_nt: TGTGCCAGCACCCCATCCAACTCCTTAGAGCAGTACTTC; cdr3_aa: CASTPSNSLEQYF
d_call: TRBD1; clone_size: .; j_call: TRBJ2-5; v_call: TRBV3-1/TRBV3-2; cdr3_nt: TGTGCCAGCAGCCAAAGAATCGAGACAGGGGTGATAGAGACCCAGTACTTC; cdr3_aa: CASSQRIETGVIETQYF
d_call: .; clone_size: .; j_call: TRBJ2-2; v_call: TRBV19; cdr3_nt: TGTGCCAGTACCCTTTCGGGTGCCGGGGAGCTGTTTTTT; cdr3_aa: CASTLSGAGELFF
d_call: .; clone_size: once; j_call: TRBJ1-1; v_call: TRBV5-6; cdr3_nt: TGTGCCAGCAGCTACCGGACGGGCAACACTGAAGCTTTCTTT; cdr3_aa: CASSYRTGNTEAFF
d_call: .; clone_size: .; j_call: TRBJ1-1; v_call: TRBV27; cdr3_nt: TGTGCCAGCAGTAACGCTCGGGGGGGTGTGGCTTTCTTT; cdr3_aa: CASSNARGGVAFF
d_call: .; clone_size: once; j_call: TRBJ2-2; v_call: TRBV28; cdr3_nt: TGTGCCAGCAGTTTAGTAGGGACCGGGGAGCTGTTTTTT; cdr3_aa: CASSLVGTGELFF
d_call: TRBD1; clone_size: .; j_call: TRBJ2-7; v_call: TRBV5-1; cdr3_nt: TGCGCCAGCAGCACACAGGGGGCAGAGGAGCAGTACTTC; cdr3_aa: CASSTQGAEEQYF
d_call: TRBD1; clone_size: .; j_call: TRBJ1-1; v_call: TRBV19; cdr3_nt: TGTGCCAGTAGCGGAGGGGGCGGGCGGAACACTGAAGCTTTCTTT; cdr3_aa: CASSGGGGRNTEAFF
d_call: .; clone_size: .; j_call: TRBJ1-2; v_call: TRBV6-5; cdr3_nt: TGTGCCAGCAGGGACCCCCCCTCCTACACCTTC; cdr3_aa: CASRDPPSYTF
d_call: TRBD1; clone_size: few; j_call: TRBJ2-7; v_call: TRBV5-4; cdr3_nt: TGTGCCAGCAGCTTGCGGACAGGCTCCTACGAGCAGTACTTC; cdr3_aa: CASSLRTGSYEQYF
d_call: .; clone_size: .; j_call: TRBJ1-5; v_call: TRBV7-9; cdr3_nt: TGTGCCAGCAGCTTATCCAGCAATCAGCCCCAGCATTTT; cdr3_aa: CASSLSSNQPQHF
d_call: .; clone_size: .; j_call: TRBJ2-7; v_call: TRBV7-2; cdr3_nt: TGTGCCAGCAGCGCCCGGGAGTTGGACCACGAGCAGTACTTC; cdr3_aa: CASSARELDHEQYF
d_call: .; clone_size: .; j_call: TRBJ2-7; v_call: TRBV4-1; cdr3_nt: TGCGCCAGCAGCCATCCCCGTCAACAGGGTTACGAGCAGTACTTC; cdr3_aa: CASSHPRQQGYEQYF
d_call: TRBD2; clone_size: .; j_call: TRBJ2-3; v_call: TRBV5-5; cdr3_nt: TGTGCCAGCAGCTTGCGGTCTAGCGGGGACACAGATACGCAGTATTTT; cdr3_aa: CASSLRSSGDTDTQYF
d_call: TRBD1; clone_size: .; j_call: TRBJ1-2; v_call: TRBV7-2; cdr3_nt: TGTGCCAGCAGCCCAAGTGGAGGGGGCGCGGGCTACACCTTC; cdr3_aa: CASSPSGGGAGYTF
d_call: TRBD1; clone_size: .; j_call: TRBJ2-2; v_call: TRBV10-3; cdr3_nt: TGTGCCATCAATCAGGACAGGGAAGACGGGGAGCTGTTTTTT; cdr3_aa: CAINQDREDGELFF
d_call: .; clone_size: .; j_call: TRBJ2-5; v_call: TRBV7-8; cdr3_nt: TGTGCCAGCAGCTTAGGCAGAGTTTCGGAGACCCAGTACTTC; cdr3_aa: CASSLGRVSETQYF
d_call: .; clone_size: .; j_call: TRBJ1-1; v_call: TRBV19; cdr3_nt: TGTGCCAGTAGTCGGCGGGAGGGCACTGAAGCTTTCTTT; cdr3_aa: CASSRREGTEAFF
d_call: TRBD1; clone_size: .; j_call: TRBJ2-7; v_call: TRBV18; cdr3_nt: TGTGCCAGCTCACCGAAGACAGGGGAGAGCGAGCAGTACTTC; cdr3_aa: CASSPKTGESEQYF
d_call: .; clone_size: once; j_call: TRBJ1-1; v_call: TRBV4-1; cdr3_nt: TGCGCCAGCAGCCAAGATATCCGCATCCCGAGGGTGAACACTGAAGCTTTCTTT; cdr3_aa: CASSQDIRIPRVNTEAFF
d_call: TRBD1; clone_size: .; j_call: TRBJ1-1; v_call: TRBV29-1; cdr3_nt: TGCAGCGTTGATTCGGCCAGGGGGCGAAGCACTGAAGCTTTCTTT; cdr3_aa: CSVDSARGRSTEAFF
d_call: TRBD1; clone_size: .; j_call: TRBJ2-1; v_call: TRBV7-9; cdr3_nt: TGTGCCAGCAGCGACAGGGCTCCTACCTACAATGAGCAGTTCTTC; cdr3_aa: CASSDRAPTYNEQFF
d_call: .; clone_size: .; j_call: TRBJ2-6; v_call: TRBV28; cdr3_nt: TGTGCCAGCAGTAACCCCGGAAGCTCTGGGGCCAACGTCCTGACTTTC; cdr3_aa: CASSNPGSSGANVLTF
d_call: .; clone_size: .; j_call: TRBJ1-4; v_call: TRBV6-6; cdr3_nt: TGTGCCAGCAACTATATCGAGGGTGAAAAACTGTTTTTT; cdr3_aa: CASNYIEGEKLFF
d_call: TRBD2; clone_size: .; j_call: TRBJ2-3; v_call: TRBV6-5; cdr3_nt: TGTGCCAGCAGTTACTCGGCGGGGGGGAGGTCAGATACGCAGTATTTT; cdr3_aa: CASSYSAGGRSDTQYF
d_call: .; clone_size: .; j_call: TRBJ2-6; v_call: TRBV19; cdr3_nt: TGTGCCAGTATGAGAACCCCTCAAAGCTCTGGGGCCAACGTCCTGACTTTC; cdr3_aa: CASMRTPQSSGANVLTF
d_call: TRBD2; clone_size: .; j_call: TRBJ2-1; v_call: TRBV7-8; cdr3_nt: TGTGCCAGCAGCTTAGGTTTGGGACTAGCAAGCTCCTACAATGAGCAGTTCTTC; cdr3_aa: CASSLGLGLASSYNEQFF
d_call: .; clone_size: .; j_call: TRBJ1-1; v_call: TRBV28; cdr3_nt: TGTGCCAGCACCTTAGGGGTATATGCTTTCTTT; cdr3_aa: CASTLGVYAFF
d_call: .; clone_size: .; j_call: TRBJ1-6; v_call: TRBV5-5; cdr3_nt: TGTGCCAGCAGCTTGTTCTGGAGCTCCTATAATTCACCCCTCCACTTT; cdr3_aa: CASSLFWSSYNSPLHF
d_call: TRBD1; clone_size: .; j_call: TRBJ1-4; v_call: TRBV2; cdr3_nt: TGTGCCAGCAGGAGGACAGGGACGGGGGAAAAACTGTTTTTT; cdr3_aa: CASRRTGTGEKLFF
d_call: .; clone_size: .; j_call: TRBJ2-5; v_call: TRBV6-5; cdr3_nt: TGTGCCAGCAGTCCCATAAGGGTCCAAGAGACCCAGTACTTC; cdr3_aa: CASSPIRVQETQYF
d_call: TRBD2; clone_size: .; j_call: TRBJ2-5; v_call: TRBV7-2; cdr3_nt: TGTGCCAGCAGCCCCCGCATCGGGGGGTCCCTGAAAGAGACCCAGTACTTC; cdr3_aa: CASSPRIGGSLKETQYF
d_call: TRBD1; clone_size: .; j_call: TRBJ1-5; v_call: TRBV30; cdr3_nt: TGTGCCTGGAGTAAGACAGGGTCTAATCAGCCCCAGCATTTT; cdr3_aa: CAWSKTGSNQPQHF
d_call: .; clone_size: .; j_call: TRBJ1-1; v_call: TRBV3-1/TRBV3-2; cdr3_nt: TGTGCCAGCAGCCGCCATGGTGCTGGGAACACTGAAGCTTTCTTT; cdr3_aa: CASSRHGAGNTEAFF
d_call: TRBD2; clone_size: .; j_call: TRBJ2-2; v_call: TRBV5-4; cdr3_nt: TGTGCCAGCAGCTTAGCGGGGGGGCCGAACACCGGGGAGCTGTTTTTT; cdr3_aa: CASSLAGGPNTGELFF
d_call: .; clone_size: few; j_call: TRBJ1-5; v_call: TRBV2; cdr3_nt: TGTGCCAGCAGTAGGTCTAGGGCAGGTCAGCCCCAGCATTTT; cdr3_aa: CASSRSRAGQPQHF
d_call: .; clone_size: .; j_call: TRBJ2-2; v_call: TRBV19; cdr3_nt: TGTGCCACCCCGACTCCCTCGAACACCGGGGAGCTGTTTTTT; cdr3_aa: CATPTPSNTGELFF
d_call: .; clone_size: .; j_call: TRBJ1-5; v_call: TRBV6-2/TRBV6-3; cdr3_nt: TGTGCCAGCAGCCTACAAACTCAGGGGAGAAATCAGCCCCAGCATTTT; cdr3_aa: CASSLQTQGRNQPQHF
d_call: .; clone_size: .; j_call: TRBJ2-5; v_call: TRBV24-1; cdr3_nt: TGTGCCACCAGTGATCTGGGGACCGACCTCCAAGAGACCCAGTACTTC; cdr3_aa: CATSDLGTDLQETQYF
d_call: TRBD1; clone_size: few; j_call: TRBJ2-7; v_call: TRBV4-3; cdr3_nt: TGCGCCAGCAGCCCGGGACAGGGAAGATACGAGCAGTACTTC; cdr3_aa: CASSPGQGRYEQYF
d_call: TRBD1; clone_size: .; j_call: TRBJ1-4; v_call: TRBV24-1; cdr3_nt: TGTGCCACCAGTGACGGGACAGGGAATGAAAAACTGTTTTTT; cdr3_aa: CATSDGTGNEKLFF
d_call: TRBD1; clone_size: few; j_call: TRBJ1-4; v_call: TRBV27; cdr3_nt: TGTGCCAGCAGCCCGGACAGGGGCACTAATGAAAAACTGTTTTTT; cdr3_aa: CASSPDRGTNEKLFF
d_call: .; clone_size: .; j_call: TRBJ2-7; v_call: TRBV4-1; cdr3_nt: TGCGCCAGCAGCCAAGGAGGGTCAGGAGACAGGTCCTACGAGCAGTACTTC; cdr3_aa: CASSQGGSGDRSYEQYF
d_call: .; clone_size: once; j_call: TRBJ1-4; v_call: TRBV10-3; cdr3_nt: TGTGCCATCAGTGACGGCCTTCCGGAGGGAAAACTGTTTTTT; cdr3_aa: CAISDGLPEGKLFF
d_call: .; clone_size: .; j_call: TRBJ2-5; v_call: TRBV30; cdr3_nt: TGTGCCTGGAGTGGCAATACAGAAGAGACCCAGTACTTC; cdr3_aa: CAWSGNTEETQYF
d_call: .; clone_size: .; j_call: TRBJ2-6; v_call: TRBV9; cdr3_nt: TGTGCCAGCAGCGTAGCTGGCCAAGCTGGGGCCAACGTCCTGACTTTC; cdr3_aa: CASSVAGQAGANVLTF
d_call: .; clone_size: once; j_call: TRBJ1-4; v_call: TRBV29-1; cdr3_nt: TGCAGCGTACGTCCGGGCGCCGAAAAACTGTTTTTT; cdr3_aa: CSVRPGAEKLFF
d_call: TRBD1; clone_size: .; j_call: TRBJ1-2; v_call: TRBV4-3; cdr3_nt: TGCGCCAGCAGCCTAGAACAGCAGGGGGCGGCGGGCTACACCTTC; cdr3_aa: CASSLEQQGAAGYTF
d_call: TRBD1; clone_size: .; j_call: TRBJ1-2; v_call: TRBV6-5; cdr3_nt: TGTGCCAGCAGTTCGACCCGGCAGGGGGCTGTCAATGGCTACACCTTC; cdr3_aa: CASSSTRQGAVNGYTF
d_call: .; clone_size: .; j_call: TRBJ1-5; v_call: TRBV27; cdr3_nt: TGTGCCAGCAGTTTATACGACGGTCAGCCCCAGCATTTT; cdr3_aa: CASSLYDGQPQHF
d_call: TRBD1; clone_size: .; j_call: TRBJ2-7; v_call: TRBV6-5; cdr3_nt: TGTGCCAGCCCCCGGACAGGGGAATCCTACGAGCAGTACTTC; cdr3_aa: CASPRTGESYEQYF
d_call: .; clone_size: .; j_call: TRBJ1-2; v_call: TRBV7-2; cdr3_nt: TGTGCCAGCACCCTGGGGCAGGGAGGGATAGGTGGCTACACCTTC; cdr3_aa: CASTLGQGGIGGYTF